This T cell receptor (beta chain) was captured in a study of T cell responses to AZD1222 COVID-19 vaccine. General study findings and limits: With two AZD1222 doses given, Spike-specific TCR breadth and depth both rose.

About this clone: The antigen remains undetermined.

Sequenced by immunoSEQ multiplex PCR; TCRdb stores in-frame clones only, minus some. The table includes 150,000 or so clones, around 92% detected once. This sequence was found in an adult who received the AZD1222 COVID-19 vaccine. The sample consisted of peripheral blood, taken 28 days after the second AZD1222 dose.

DNA for the CDR3: TGTGCCAGCAGCCCGAGGGGGGGCGCCTACAATGAGCAGTTCTTC. It is translated as CASSPRGGAYNEQFF. The V and J genes are TRBV7-2 and TRBJ2-1; D perhaps matches TRBD2 (7 bases). The CDR3 is made up of 15 amino acids. The germline gives CDR1 SGHTA, CDR2 FQGNSA. V lost 5 bases to trimming and J lost 2 bases, with 13 bases between them.